A single sample is the source of the 17 T cell receptor beta chains below, sequenced in a study of blood T cells in healthy people across ages. Alongside a J-beta primer mix, a sample-barcoded 5' primer served in a second PCR lasting roughly 7 to 11 cycles. TCRdb reanalysed the 5' RACE reads using MiXCR and keeps one entry per CDR3 protein. The table has around 800,000 distinct CDR3 sequences, under 55% seen once. The source material was blood. Source of these receptors: a man aged 55 to 69 in good health.

V is TRBV5-1 and J is TRBJ2-7; D may correspond to TRBD1 or TRBD2 (6 bases each). The length of the CDR3 is 16 residues. CDR1 is SGHRS, CDR2 YFSETQ, per germline. V was clipped by 4 bases and J by 5 bases, with 22 bases between them. In DNA form, the CDR3 reads TGCGCCAGCAGCCCAGATCCAGTGGGGGGCCCTGACGAGCAGTACTTC. It is translated as CASSPDPVGGPDEQYF.

This clonotype was seen only a few times. The chain has TRBV20-1 and TRBJ2-5, with 7 bases identical to TRBD2. CDR1 and CDR2 (germline): DFQATT, SNEGSKA (reference sequence). V dropped 0 bases and J dropped 2; count of bases not matched to a gene: 15. This CDR3 is 18 amino acids long. CDR3 sequence (DNA): TGCAGTGCTAGAGATGTACTAGCGCTCACGCGTACTCAAGAGACCCAGTACTTC. It yields the protein CSARDVLALTRTQETQYF.

The chain recombines TRBV7-2 with TRBJ2-7; no firm D call. The germline CDR1 and CDR2 sequences are SGHTA and FQGNSA. Trimming pared 1 base from V and 2 bases from J, leaving 12 bases between. CDR3 length equals 15 residues. The CDR3: CASSLDRDSPYEQYF. For the CDR3, the DNA is TGTGCCAGCAGCTTAGACAGAGACTCCCCCTACGAGCAGTACTTC.

This clonotype was found a few times. This chain connects TRBV20-1 to TRBJ2-3, with D maybe TRBD1 (6 bases). Germline V lookup: CDR1 DFQATT, CDR2 SNEGSKA (reference sequence). Trimming pared 4 bases from V and 3 bases from J, leaving 20 bases between. The CDR3 runs 16 residues. The CDR3 here is CSANIAGEGKTDTQYF. The CDR3 DNA is TGCAGTGCTAACATCGCAGGGGAAGGAAAAACAGATACGCAGTATTTT.

J is TRBJ2-1 and V is TRBV7-8; 9 bases fit TRBD1. The V gene's germline CDR1 is SGHVS and CDR2 FQNEAQ. The CDR3 has 15 residues. Trimming removed 5 bases from V and 7 bases from J; junction bases left unmatched: 9. The chain's CDR3 is CASSTSGQGGNEQFF. The DNA for the CDR3 is TGTGCCAGCAGCACTTCGGGACAGGGCGGGAATGAGCAGTTCTTC. The whole variable domain, remainder taken from reference TRBV7-8 and TRBJ2-1, is GAGVSQSPRYKVAKRGQDVALRCDPISGHVSLFWYQQALGQGPEFLTYFQNEAQLDKSGLPSDRFFAERPEGSVSTLKIQRTQQEDSAVYLCASSTSGQGGNEQFFGPGTRLTVL.

The chain links TRBV7-2 to TRBJ1-2, with TRBD1 matching over 10 bases. The length of the CDR3 is 16 residues. Germline V gives CDR1 SGHTA, CDR2 FQGNSA. With V trimmed by 5 bases and J by 2 bases, 8 bases remained unmatched. DNA of the CDR3: TGTGCCAGCAGCACCTCGACAGGGGGCGGGAACTATGGCTACACCTTC. It translates to CASSTSTGGGNYGYTF.

The rearrangement joins TRBV7-6 to TRBJ2-7, with 7 nucleotides matching TRBD1. Germline V CDR1 and CDR2: SGHVS, FNYEAQ. The CDR3 runs 14 residues. The V segment lost 2 bases and the J segment 6 bases; nucleotides outside the gene matches: 7. CDR3 region: CASSLNIGGREQYF. The CDR3 DNA is TGTGCCAGCAGCTTAAACATAGGGGGCCGCGAGCAGTACTTC.

The V call is TRBV7-9, the J call TRBJ2-3, with D possibly TRBD2 on 5 matching bases. CDR1 is SEHNR and CDR2 is FQNEAQ in the germline V gene (reference sequence). The length of the CDR3 is 15 residues. V lost 4 bases and J lost 0, with 11 bases in between. The CDR3 loop reads CASSSTGFSTDTQYF. The DNA for the CDR3 is TGTGCCAGCAGCTCTACGGGATTTAGCACAGATACGCAGTATTTT.

The table lists this clonotype with a count of one. The chain couples TRBV9 to TRBJ2-7; D call uncertain. The CDR3 contains 13 residues. CDR1 and CDR2 (germline): SGDLS, YYNGEE. V was clipped by 4 bases and J by 2 bases, with 10 bases between them. The CDR3 is CASSQVPAYEQYF. The CDR3, as DNA: TGTGCCAGCAGCCAGGTCCCGGCCTACGAGCAGTACTTC.

The rearrangement joins TRBV7-2 to TRBJ1-1; possibly TRBD1 for D (5 bases). The CDR3 loop spans 11 amino acids. Between the trimmed V and J ends, which lost 8 bases and 8 bases, there was a span of 12 bases. Germline-derived CDR1 and CDR2 are SGHTA and FQGNSA. Here the CDR3 DNA reads TGTGCCAGCCAAAAGGGGCTCGAAGCTTTCTTT. It codes for CASQKGLEAFF.

This clonotype was counted only a few times. The chain couples TRBV12-5 to TRBJ2-5; the D gene is possibly TRBD2 (6 bases). The V gene's germline CDR1 is LGHNT and CDR2 FRNRAP. This CDR3 contains 13 residues. V shed 7 bases and J shed 1 base, with 10 bases lying between them. CDR3 coding DNA: TGTGCTAGTGCACGGGACTCCCAAGAGACCCAGTACTTC. This gives the protein CASARDSQETQYF.

J is TRBJ2-3 and V is TRBV5-6; D gene unclear. CDR1 SGHDT and CDR2 YYEEEE come from the germline V gene. Trimming stripped 6 bases from V and 6 bases from J, with 20 bases between. CDR3 length: 15 residues. In DNA form, the CDR3 reads TGTGCCAGCACCCTACAACTCTTTGGGGTTGATACGCAGTATTTT. Its protein product is CASTLQLFGVDTQYF.

The gene calls are TRBV4-1 and TRBJ1-4; 7 bases line up with TRBD1. Germline V gene sequence: CDR1 MGHRA, CDR2 YSYEKL. This CDR3 comprises 15 residues. J lost 4 bases, V lost 6 bases, and 8 bases had no gene match. The CDR3 here is CASRLTGVVNEKLFF. CDR3 sequence (DNA): TGCGCCAGCAGACTCACAGGGGTGGTTAATGAAAAACTGTTTTTT.

CDR3 sequence: CSAISGNQPQHF. The CDR3 DNA reads TGCAGTGCTATTTCCGGGAATCAGCCCCAGCATTTT. The rearrangement joins TRBV20-1 to TRBJ1-5, with D unresolved. Deletions cut 4 bases from V and 4 bases from J, with 8 bases between. The CDR3 has 12 residues. Germline V lookup: CDR1 DFQATT, CDR2 SNEGSKA (reference sequence).

The table lists this clonotype with many counts. The rearrangement uses TRBV29-1 and TRBJ2-7; either TRBD1 or TRBD2 may fit D (6 bases each). This CDR3 is 16 amino acids long. V lost 4 bases to trimming and J lost 1 base, with 20 bases between them. Germline loops: CDR1 SQVTM, CDR2 ANQGSEA. CDR3 in amino acids: CSVVGGSLTGSYEQYF. The CDR3 DNA sequence: TGCAGCGTTGTGGGGGGATCTCTGACAGGTTCCTACGAGCAGTACTTC.

The V and J genes are TRBV4-3 and TRBJ1-5; weak D call: TRBD1 (5 bases). This CDR3 spans 15 amino acids. Trimming stripped 0 bases from V and 4 bases from J, with 10 bases between. CDR1 is LGHNA, CDR2 YSLEER, per germline. This chain's CDR3 is CASSQEGGKNQPQHF. In DNA, the CDR3 is TGCGCCAGCAGCCAAGAGGGGGGTAAAAATCAGCCCCAGCATTTT.

This chain links TRBV6-6 with TRBJ2-5; 10 bases are a match to TRBD2. The length of the CDR3 is 16 residues. The germline V gene encodes CDR1 MNHNY and CDR2 SVGAGI (reference sequence). V shed 2 bases and J 1 base; nucleotides not matched to a gene: 4. CDR3 bases: TGTGCCAGCAGTTACGGTACTAGCGGGGTCCAAGAGACCCAGTACTTC. Amino acids: CASSYGTSGVQETQYF.